The table lists the clone carrying this T cell receptor beta chain with a few counts. This record comes from a study of cytomegalovirus exposure and HLA in healthy donors. Study background: Unique TCR beta sequences numbering some 120 million came from 150 million to 200 million T cells in an earlier analysis. The study's early data release held about 85 million unique TCRs from HLA-typed donors. Most donors, around 81% of 398 genotyped, fell in the Caucasian-associated ancestry cluster.

The PCR employed 60 Vbeta primers together with 13 Jbeta primers. Source study methods: Roughly 11 million shared chains were among about 80 million unique TCR beta chains counted in a later analysis. Sequenced by immunoSEQ multiplex PCR; TCRdb stores in-frame clones only, minus some. V and J calls plus clone size are reproduced from that table; the DNA served to infer D and trimming. In the table there are around 96,000 clones, around 60% of which are singletons. Trimming removed 4 bases from V and 2 bases from J; junction bases left unmatched: 2. The germline V gene has CDR1 LNHDA and CDR2 SQIVND (reference sequence). The CDR3 sequence is 15 residues long.

The V gene is TRBV19, the J gene TRBJ2-7, with TRBD2 matching over 13 bases. The TCR was taken from a man between 60 and 70 years old in good health and CMV-seronegative. The sequencing input was PBMCs. CDR3 region: CASSTGLAGAYEQYF. The CDR3 nucleotides read TGTGCCAGTAGTACCGGACTAGCGGGAGCCTACGAGCAGTACTTC.